This T cell receptor beta chain is drawn from a study of Ad26.COV2.S vaccination and SARS-CoV-2 variants. Study-wide context: Ad26.COV2.S was injected intramuscularly once or twice, 56 days apart.

Findings and caveats of the study: Researchers reported similar non-spike TCR breadth in vaccine and placebo recipients. The TCR breadth and depth analyses may have produced an underestimate of total T cell responses.

Noted treatment: around 19 received Ad26.COV2.S at low or high dose, single or two shots; several received placebo; per-sample allocation not given. On day 63 after the first injection, vaccine and placebo recipients gave samples. Profiled with immunoSEQ multiplex PCR; TCRdb holds only in-frame clones, not every one. The data show about 460,000 clones, around 89% seen once. The table lists this clone with a count of one. Antigen unknown. This CDR3 contains 14 residues. Trimming removed 2 bases at V and 4 bases at J, with 11 bases between. Germline loops: CDR1 SNHLY, CDR2 FYNNEI. The chain employs TRBV2 and TRBJ1-2; D unresolved. Sequencing used peripheral blood, obtained in a trial of Ad26.COV2.S vaccine versus placebo. This receptor was identified in a person between 18 and 59 years old who received the Ad26.COV2.S COVID-19 vaccine or a placebo. CDR3: CASSEITATYGYTF. The CDR3 DNA is TGTGCCAGCAGTGAAATTACAGCGACCTATGGCTACACCTTC.